This T cell receptor (beta chain) emerged from a study of blood T cell repertoires in COVID-19. Study details: The samples span acute and convalescent COVID-19 from the United States, Italy and Spain. T cells, B-cell-depleted T cells, or PBMCs provided the cDNA or gDNA that served as material.

This clone was counted a single time. V was shortened by 5 bases and J by 6 bases, with 12 bases between the two germline ends. The CDR3 length is 13 residues. The germline CDR1 and CDR2 sequences are SGHNT and YYREEE (reference sequence). Source study methods: For nucleated cells, counts were estimated from reference gene primer amplification. Assay: immunoSEQ multiplex PCR; the TCRdb copy retains only in-frame clones and omits some. V and J calls and clone size follow that table, whereas D and trimming were derived from the DNA. The sample yields under 300,000 clones, 89% seen once. Sequencing input: peripheral blood. This chain connects TRBV5-4 to TRBJ2-1; perhaps TRBD1 as D (6 bases). This TCR came from a woman aged 40 to 50 who had recovered from COVID-19. Here the CDR3 reads CASRGTGSNEQFF. The CDR3 nucleotides read TGTGCCAGCAGAGGAACAGGGAGCAATGAGCAGTTCTTC. Complete variable domain (other parts from reference TRBV5-4 and TRBJ2-1): ETGVTQSPTHLIKTRGQQVTLRCSSQSGHNTVSWYQQALGQGPQFIFQYYREEENGRGNFPPRFSGLQFPNYSSELNVNALELDDSALYLCASRGTGSNEQFFGPGTRLTVL.